The present entry profiles one TCR beta chain with its context. The sample originates from a study of technical replicates of blood from several donors. The assay was immunoSEQ multiplex PCR, and TCRdb's table has in-frame clones only and misses some. This sample has 74,000 or so clones, with about 96% found just once. CDR3 length: 15 residues. Germline loops: CDR1 SGHRS, CDR2 YFSETQ. V was pared by 0 bases and J by 5 bases, with 14 bases between. The chain couples TRBV5-1 to TRBJ2-5; D remains unclear. The receptor's source is a human donor in good health. Sequenced sample: T cells isolated from PBMCs. The CDR3 nucleotides are TGCGCCAGCAGCTTGGTAATAGAAGCGAGGGAGACCCAGTACTTC. Its protein is CASSLVIEARETQYF.